This passage covers 10 T cell receptor beta chains from one sample sequenced in a study of blood T cells in healthy people across ages. A second about 6 to 12 cycle PCR used barcoded and J-beta primers. TCRdb used MiXCR to reprocess the 5' RACE reads, holding one entry per CDR3 protein. The sample has almost 1 million distinct CDR3 sequences, roughly 50% seen once; the top ten hold roughly 23%. The sequenced sample was blood. The receptors here all came from a woman between 55 and 75 years old in good health.

This clonotype has a handful of counts. V is TRBV9 and J is TRBJ1-4, with 7 bases that match TRBD1. The CDR3 consists of 15 residues. The J segment lost 4 bases and the V segment lost 3 bases, leaving 6 bases of the junction unmatched. Germline values: CDR1 SGDLS, CDR2 YYNGEE. CDR3 DNA: TGTGCCAGCAGCGACCCGGGACAGTTTAATGAAAAACTGTTTTTT. It is translated as CASSDPGQFNEKLFF. Based on the CDR3 plus reference TRBV9 and TRBJ1-4, the full variable domain is DSGVTQTPKHLITATGQRVTLRCSPRSGDLSVYWYQQSLDQGLQFLIQYYNGEERAKGNILERFSAQQFPDLHSELNLSSLELGDSALYFCASSDPGQFNEKLFFGSGTQLSVL.

The chain links TRBV28 to TRBJ2-4; D unresolved. The assigned J gene may be wrong: the sequence end matches TRBJ2-7 better. Germline V gives CDR1 MDHEN, CDR2 SYDVKM. CDR3 length: 13 amino acids. The CDR3 region is CASTLDNPYEQYF. The CDR3 DNA follows: TGTGCCAGCACCTTAGACAATCCCTACGAGCAGTACTTC.

CDR3 loop: CASSRTGDSTDTQYF. The DNA of the CDR3 is TGTGCCAGCAGCAGGACAGGGGATAGCACAGATACGCAGTATTTT. The chain carries TRBV5-5 and TRBJ2-3; 9 bases align to TRBD1. Germline-derived CDR1 and CDR2 are SGHKS and YYEKEE (reference sequence). V shed 4 bases, J shed 0 bases, and the junction held 3 bases outside the gene matches. The CDR3 is made up of 15 amino acids. Filled out from reference TRBV5-5 and TRBJ2-3, the complete variable domain reads DAGVTQSPTHLIKTRGQQVTLRCSPISGHKSVSWYQQVLGQGPQFIFQYYEKEERGRGNFPDRFSARQFPNYSSELNVNALLLGDSALYLCASSRTGDSTDTQYFGPGTRLTVL.

The chain employs TRBV7-2 and TRBJ2-4; 7 bases agree with TRBD1. The DNA end favors TRBJ2-7, so the J call may be wrong. The CDR3 covers 15 residues. CDR1 SGHTA and CDR2 FQGNSA come from the germline V gene. The CDR3 sequence is CASSSSTGAKYEQYF. The CDR3 bases are TGTGCCAGCAGCTCCTCAACAGGGGCTAAATACGAGCAGTACTTC.

This chain joins TRBV5-1 and TRBJ2-1, with 8 bases that match TRBD2. Trimming took 5 bases from V and 2 from J; bases not matched to a gene: 6. CDR1 SGHRS and CDR2 YFSETQ come from the germline V gene. The CDR3 is 15 amino acids. CDR3 bases: TGCGCCAGCAGTCAAGCGGGGGATCCCTACAATGAGCAGTTCTTC. Protein: CASSQAGDPYNEQFF.

The V call is TRBV28, the J call TRBJ2-7; TRBD1 is a possible D gene (5 bases). V was clipped by 7 bases and J by 7 bases, with 17 bases between them. Germline CDR1 MDHEN, CDR2 SYDVKM. The CDR3 covers 13 residues. Here the CDR3 DNA reads TGTGCCAGCATCCAAGGGGCAGGGCGTGAGCAGTACTTC. Protein sequence: CASIQGAGREQYF.

This chain uses TRBV20-1 with TRBJ2-5; no clear D gene. The CDR3 contains 14 residues. V was shortened by 2 bases and J by 5 bases, with 15 bases between the two germline ends. Germline values: CDR1 DFQATT, CDR2 SNEGSKA (reference sequence). CDR3 loop: CSARNHGGWETQYF. The CDR3 DNA reads as TGCAGTGCTAGAAACCACGGCGGCTGGGAGACCCAGTACTTC.

V gene TRBV12-3 or TRBV12-4 combines with J gene TRBJ1-1, with D possibly being TRBD1 (6 bases). The CDR3 has 13 residues. Trimming left V 4 bases short and J 8 bases short, with 14 bases between. This CDR3 is CASSSGELGEAFF. DNA for the CDR3: TGTGCCAGCAGTTCAGGGGAGCTAGGGGAAGCTTTCTTT.

There are many counts of this clonotype. The chain is built from TRBV6-1 and TRBJ2-3, with D unresolved. The germline gives CDR1 MNHNS, CDR2 SASEGT. CDR3 length equals 13 residues. Trimming stripped 7 bases from V and 3 bases from J, with 11 bases between. The CDR3, as DNA: TGTGCCAGCAAAACGGGTCAGACAGATACGCAGTATTTT. It encodes CASKTGQTDTQYF.

The chain is built from TRBV12-3 or TRBV12-4 and TRBJ2-5; 7 bases line up with TRBD2. The J segment lost 0 bases and the V segment lost 3 bases, leaving 4 bases of the junction unmatched. This CDR3 region has 15 residues. The CDR3 DNA is TGTGCCAGCAGTTTCGGTCTAGCGGACCAAGAGACCCAGTACTTC. It is translated as CASSFGLADQETQYF.